These T cell receptor beta chains were read from a single sample in a study of blood T cell repertoires in COVID-19. The protocol was immunoSEQ multiplex PCR, while the TCRdb copy is restricted to in-frame clones and leaves out a portion. The data contain roughly 34,000 clones, approximately 80% of them seen just once; the ten biggest clones take up 31%. The sequenced sample was peripheral blood. The receptor source for this set is an elderly man with acute or convalescent COVID-19. The CDR3 runs from the conserved cysteine through the conserved F or W. A D gene is named only where the DNA matches it firmly. Clone sizes are given selectively: once, few, many, or a class where the clone is expanded.

j_gene,abundance,v_gene,d_gene,CDR3aa,CDR3nt
TRBJ1-6,.,TRBV15,TRBD1,CATSPGPTGPDSPLHF,TGTGCCACCAGCCCGGGACCGACAGGGCCAGATTCACCCCTCCACTTT
TRBJ1-5,.,TRBV15,TRBD1,CATSRDAGTVNQPQHF,TGTGCCACCAGCAGAGACGCGGGGACAGTCAATCAGCCCCAGCATTTT
TRBJ2-5,.,TRBV15,TRBD2,CATSPGLAGGRETQYF,TGTGCCACCAGCCCTGGACTAGCGGGGGGCCGAGAGACCCAGTACTTC
TRBJ2-3,few,TRBV19,TRBD1,CAIGTADTQYF,TGTGCCATAGGGACAGCAGATACGCAGTATTTT
TRBJ2-5,.,TRBV7-2,TRBD2,CASSLLRLRGLQETQYF,TGTGCCAGCAGCTTATTAAGGTTGAGGGGACTACAAGAGACCCAGTACTTC
TRBJ2-3,.,TRBV3-1/TRBV3-2,.,CASSLRLGATDTQYF,TGTGCCAGCAGCCTTCGACTAGGGGCCACAGATACGCAGTATTTT
TRBJ2-7,.,TRBV2,TRBD1,CATGTVGSYEQYF,TGTGCCACCGGGACAGTCGGATCCTACGAGCAGTACTTC
TRBJ2-3,few,TRBV2,.,CASSALGANTQYF,TGTGCCAGCAGCGCGTTGGGGGCTAATACGCAGTATTTT
TRBJ2-3,.,TRBV18,.,CASSPPEAGLGTDTQYF,TGTGCCAGCTCACCACCGGAGGCAGGTTTGGGCACAGATACGCAGTATTTT
TRBJ1-5,.,TRBV19,.,CASTFDSYSNQPQHF,TGTGCCAGTACCTTTGACAGTTATAGCAATCAGCCCCAGCATTTT
TRBJ2-7,few,TRBV28,.,CASSQDIYEQYF,TGTGCCAGCAGCCAAGACATCTACGAGCAGTACTTC
TRBJ2-7,.,TRBV6-2/TRBV6-3,TRBD2,CASSYGRGRAGGFQYF,TGTGCCAGCAGTTACGGACGCGGGAGGGCCGGGGGATTCCAGTACTTC
TRBJ1-1,once,TRBV9,.,CASSAGHLVNTEAFF,TGTGCCAGCAGCGCGGGACACCTTGTGAACACTGAAGCTTTCTTT
TRBJ2-7,medium-sized,TRBV10-3,TRBD2,CAISDGAGAYEQYF,TGTGCCATCAGTGATGGTGCGGGAGCCTACGAGCAGTACTTC
TRBJ2-1,once,TRBV9,.,CASSVRNEQFF,TGTGCCAGCAGCGTACGTAATGAGCAGTTCTTC
TRBJ2-3,.,TRBV7-3,TRBD2,CASKPGLASTDTQYF,TGTGCCAGCAAACCGGGACTAGCGAGCACAGATACGCAGTATTTT
TRBJ2-7,.,TRBV6-2/TRBV6-3,TRBD1,CASSRISGTESYEQYF,TGTGCCAGCAGTAGAATCTCCGGGACAGAGTCCTACGAGCAGTACTTC
TRBJ1-1,.,TRBV3-1/TRBV3-2,TRBD1,CASSRTGTGYTEAFF,TGTGCCAGCAGCCGTACCGGGACAGGCTACACTGAAGCTTTCTTT
TRBJ2-5,.,TRBV12-3/TRBV12-4,.,CASSPLAAETQYF,TGTGCCAGCAGTCCCTTAGCAGCTGAGACCCAGTACTTC
TRBJ1-3,once,TRBV5-1,.,CASSPWTSGGNTIYF,TGCGCCAGCAGCCCATGGACGTCAGGGGGAAACACCATATATTTT
TRBJ2-2,.,TRBV7-2,TRBD2,CASSLRGRANGELFF,TGTGCCAGCAGCTTGAGAGGGAGGGCCAACGGGGAGCTGTTTTTT
TRBJ2-2,.,TRBV11-2,TRBD2,CASSLGGLAGAGELFF,TGTGCCAGCAGCTTAGGTGGACTAGCGGGAGCCGGGGAGCTGTTTTTT
TRBJ1-2,.,TRBV19,.,CASTSAGRSNFGYTF,TGTGCCAGTACCTCAGCCGGCAGGTCGAACTTTGGCTACACCTTC
TRBJ1-5,few,TRBV7-9,TRBD1,CASSSGQGYSNQPQHF,TGTGCCAGCAGCTCGGGACAGGGGTATAGCAATCAGCCCCAGCATTTT
TRBJ1-4,once,TRBV4-1,.,CASSQESNGANEKLFF,TGCGCCAGCAGCCAAGAAAGTAACGGTGCTAATGAAAAACTGTTTTTT
TRBJ1-2,.,TRBV21-1,.,CASSKEWDRAQRANYGYTF,TGTGCCAGCAGCAAAGAATGGGACAGGGCACAACGAGCTAACTATGGCTACACCTTC
TRBJ1-4,.,TRBV4-3,.,CASSRSTGRYEKLFF,TGCGCCAGCAGCCGATCGACAGGACGTTATGAAAAACTGTTTTTT
TRBJ1-2,.,TRBV29-1,.,CSVFGGDGYTF,TGCAGCGTTTTTGGCGGGGATGGCTACACCTTC
TRBJ2-2,.,TRBV7-3,.,CASSSDRNTGELFF,TGTGCCAGCAGCTCGGACAGGAACACCGGGGAGCTGTTTTTT
TRBJ1-1,.,TRBV7-9,.,CASSVRGNTEAFF,TGTGCCAGCAGCGTCAGGGGAAACACTGAAGCTTTCTTT
TRBJ2-7,many,TRBV19,TRBD1,CASKGTGAYEQYF,TGTGCCAGTAAGGGGACAGGGGCCTACGAGCAGTACTTC
TRBJ2-6,.,TRBV4-3,.,CASSQDAVGSGANVLTF,TGCGCCAGCAGCCAAGACGCGGTAGGCTCTGGGGCCAACGTCCTGACTTTC
TRBJ2-7,.,TRBV12-3/TRBV12-4,.,CASSSAYEQYF,TGTGCCAGCAGTTCCGCCTACGAGCAGTACTTC
TRBJ1-3,.,TRBV19,.,CASTWAGGNTIYF,TGTGCCAGTACCTGGGCAGGGGGAAACACCATATATTTT
TRBJ2-4,.,TRBV5-1,TRBD1,CASSPGQGADIQYF,TGCGCCAGCAGCCCGGGACAGGGGGCTGACATTCAGTACTTC
TRBJ2-1,.,TRBV7-2,.,CASSQEALYNEQFF,TGTGCCAGCAGCCAGGAAGCCCTATATAATGAGCAGTTCTTC